The rows below give T cell receptor beta chains drawn from one sample of a study of blood T cell repertoires in COVID-19. The data were produced by immunoSEQ multiplex PCR, yet TCRdb's version contains in-frame clones alone and is incomplete. The sample carries approximately 280,000 clones, about 89% recorded once. The sequenced material came from peripheral blood. These receptors originate from a middle-aged man with acute or convalescent COVID-19. The CDR3 runs from the conserved cysteine through the conserved F or W. Fields, in order: J gene, clone size, V gene, D gene, CDR3 DNA, CDR3 protein. D genes are given only for firm matches. Clone size is stated in some rows and not others, as once, few, many or a class when expanded.

>TRBJ1-1|NA|TRBV3-1/TRBV3-2|TRBD1
TGTGCCAGCAGCCGAGAGGGACAGTTGAACACTGAAGCTTTCTTT
CASSREGQLNTEAFF
>TRBJ1-5|few|TRBV27|TRBD1
TGTGCCAGCAGTTCCTCCCACCTGACAGGGGTGAATCAGCCCCAGCATTTT
CASSSSHLTGVNQPQHF
>TRBJ2-5|NA|TRBV19|TRBD2
TGTGCCAGTAGCCCAGGGGCGTGGGCTACTAGCGGGGGCGTCGAGACCCAGTACTTC
CASSPGAWATSGGVETQYF
>TRBJ2-3|once|TRBV5-4|TRBD2
TGTGCCAGCAGGCCTCCGGGACTAGCGGGGGGGCAGGTTGCAGATACGCAGTATTTT
CASRPPGLAGGQVADTQYF
>TRBJ1-1|once|TRBV30|NA
TGTGCCTGGAAAATGGGTCCGGGCACTGAAGCTTTCTTT
CAWKMGPGTEAFF
>TRBJ2-5|NA|TRBV3-1/TRBV3-2|TRBD2
TGTGCCAGCAGCCAACGCATCGGGGGGGCCCAAGAGACCCAGTACTTC
CASSQRIGGAQETQYF
>TRBJ2-5|NA|TRBV3-1/TRBV3-2|NA
TGTGCCAGCAGCCAAGATTCGTCAGGGCGGGAGACCCAGTACTTC
CASSQDSSGRETQYF
>TRBJ2-3|NA|TRBV19|TRBD2
TGTGCCTCGTGGGGGGGTGCGGCAGATACGCAGTATTTT
CASWGGAADTQYF
>TRBJ2-5|NA|TRBV27|TRBD1
TGTGCCAGCAGTCCGACAGGGGGCGAAGAGACCCAGTACTTC
CASSPTGGEETQYF
>TRBJ1-5|once|TRBV27|NA
TGTGCCAGCAGTTTATCGGGCAATTGTCAGCCCCAGCATTTT
CASSLSGNCQPQHF
>TRBJ2-3|NA|TRBV4-1|TRBD2
TGCGCCACCGGGGGGACTAGCACAGATACGCAGTATTTT
CATGGTSTDTQYF
>TRBJ2-1|NA|TRBV3-1/TRBV3-2|NA
TGTGCCAGCAGCCAGGGGCGGGGAGGTGAGCAGTTCTTC
CASSQGRGGEQFF
>TRBJ1-2|once|TRBV4-1|TRBD1
TGCGCCAGCAGCCTCCGGGACAGGGGGTCGAACTATGGCTACACCTTC
CASSLRDRGSNYGYTF
>TRBJ2-5|NA|TRBV24-1|NA
TGTGCCACCAGTGCCCCGGCTGGGGCCGGAGAGACCCAGTACTTC
CATSAPAGAGETQYF
>TRBJ2-3|few|TRBV27|TRBD1
TGTGCCAGCAGATCCCTCCGGGACAGAAGCACAGATACGCAGTATTTT
CASRSLRDRSTDTQYF
>TRBJ1-5|NA|TRBV21-1|NA
TGTGCCAGCAGCAAAGGGAGGCAGCCCCAGCATTTT
CASSKGRQPQHF
>TRBJ1-5|NA|TRBV27|NA
TGTGCCAGCAGTGAGCAGGTCAATCAGCCCCAGCATTTT
CASSEQVNQPQHF
>TRBJ2-1|NA|TRBV6-5|TRBD1
TGTGCCAGCAGTTACCGCCGGGACAGGGGGCTCAATGAGCAGTTCTTC
CASSYRRDRGLNEQFF
>TRBJ1-4|NA|TRBV5-4|TRBD1
TGTGCCAGCAGCTTGAAGGGACAGGGGGTTGAAAAACTGTTTTTT
CASSLKGQGVEKLFF
>TRBJ1-6|NA|TRBV9|NA
TGTGCCAGCAGCGTAGGGGACACCGATAATTCACCCCTCCACTTT
CASSVGDTDNSPLHF
>TRBJ1-2|few|TRBV11-2|NA
TGTGCCAGCAGCTTAGGCCGAGGACAACGTGGCTACACCTTC
CASSLGRGQRGYTF
>TRBJ2-2|NA|TRBV6-5|NA
TGTGCCAGCAGCCCAGGACTCCCCGGAACCGGGGAGCTGTTTTTT
CASSPGLPGTGELFF
>TRBJ1-1|NA|TRBV6-5|NA
TGTGCCAGCAGTTACCGCGGACAGAAGAACACTGAAGCTTTCTTT
CASSYRGQKNTEAFF
>TRBJ1-1|NA|TRBV5-1|TRBD1
TGCGCCAGCAGTCCGCTGAGGGGGCCGGGGACTGAAGCTTTCTTT
CASSPLRGPGTEAFF
>TRBJ2-5|NA|TRBV7-9|NA
TGTGCCAGCAGCCCGACAAGACAAGAGACCCAGTACTTC
CASSPTRQETQYF
>TRBJ2-2|NA|TRBV6-2/TRBV6-3|NA
TGTGCCAGCAGTTACTACAGAACCGGGGAGCTGTTTTTT
CASSYYRTGELFF
>TRBJ2-2|once|TRBV7-9|TRBD2
TGTGCCAGCAGCCCCGGACTAGCGGGGAACACCGGGGAGCTGTTTTTT
CASSPGLAGNTGELFF
>TRBJ1-2|NA|TRBV2|TRBD1
TGTGCCAGCAAACCTGGGACAGGACATGGCTACACCTTC
CASKPGTGHGYTF
>TRBJ1-3|NA|TRBV30|TRBD1
TGTGCCTGGAGCGCACAGGGGTTCTCTGGAAACACCATATATTTT
CAWSAQGFSGNTIYF
>TRBJ1-3|once|TRBV21-1|NA
TGTGCCAGCAGCATTAGACTTACCTCTGGAAACACCATATATTTT
CASSIRLTSGNTIYF
>TRBJ2-1|NA|TRBV24-1|NA
TGTGCCACCAGTGATTCTAGACCCAGCTCCTACAATGAGCAGTTCTTC
CATSDSRPSSYNEQFF
>TRBJ1-6|NA|TRBV6-5|TRBD1
TGTGCCAGCAGTCCCTGGGGACAGCCTAATTCACCCCTCCACTTT
CASSPWGQPNSPLHF
>TRBJ2-5|NA|TRBV6-5|NA
TGTGCCAGCAGAAGGGCGACAGCTGATCAAGAGACCCAGTACTTC
CASRRATADQETQYF
>TRBJ1-1|NA|TRBV5-1|NA
TGCGCCAGCAGCTTGAAAATTGCCGCCTCAGGCACTGAAGCTTTCTTT
CASSLKIAASGTEAFF
>TRBJ1-2|once|TRBV5-5|NA
TGTGCCAGCAGCTTGGAGGGGCTTAACTATGGCTACACCTTC
CASSLEGLNYGYTF
>TRBJ1-6|NA|TRBV6-6|NA
TGTGCCAGCAGTCCCCACCAGAAGATTGGCAGGGGTAATTCACCCCTCCACTTT
CASSPHQKIGRGNSPLHF
>TRBJ1-6|NA|TRBV9|NA
TGTGCCAGCAGCGCCGACGACATCCCCTCGGTTTATAATTCACCCCTCCACTTT
CASSADDIPSVYNSPLHF
>TRBJ1-1|NA|TRBV3-1/TRBV3-2|NA
TGTGCCAGCAGCCGAGGCCCCACTGAAGCTTTCTTT
CASSRGPTEAFF
>TRBJ1-4|NA|TRBV29-1|TRBD1
TGCAGCGTAGGACAGGGAAACGAAAAACTGTTTTTT
CSVGQGNEKLFF
>TRBJ1-2|NA|TRBV19|NA
TGTGCCAGTAGTAGCCAACAGGGTGCCTATGGCTACACCTTC
CASSSQQGAYGYTF
>TRBJ2-2|NA|TRBV9|NA
TGTGCCAGCAGCGTAGGGCGGGCCGGGGAGCTGTTTTTT
CASSVGRAGELFF
>TRBJ1-1|NA|TRBV5-1|TRBD1
TGCGCCAGCAGCTTAGGGACAGAAGGTGGTGAAGCTTTCTTT
CASSLGTEGGEAFF
>TRBJ1-5|NA|TRBV11-2|NA
TGTGCCAGCAGCTCGAGGGGGCAGCCCCAGCATTTT
CASSSRGQPQHF
>TRBJ2-1|NA|TRBV10-1|NA
TGCGCCAGCAGTGAGTTTGGGCCTGGCAATGAGCAGTTCTTC
CASSEFGPGNEQFF
>TRBJ2-3|NA|TRBV18|TRBD2
TGTGCCAGCTCACGATGGACGGGGGGTGTAGATACGCAGTATTTT
CASSRWTGGVDTQYF
>TRBJ2-3|NA|TRBV19|TRBD1
TGTGCCACCGCGGGACAGGGGAGGGCAGATACGCAGTATTTT
CATAGQGRADTQYF
>TRBJ2-3|NA|TRBV4-2|NA
TGTGCCAGCAGCCAAGACTCCGGGACTTACGTGGATACGCAGTATTTT
CASSQDSGTYVDTQYF
>TRBJ2-7|NA|TRBV2|NA
TGTGCCGGGGGGCAGGGGGGATACGAGCAGTACTTC
CAGGQGGYEQYF
>TRBJ1-1|NA|TRBV5-5|NA
TGTGCCAGCTACGGACAGCTGAACACTGAAGCTTTCTTT
CASYGQLNTEAFF
>TRBJ2-7|NA|TRBV5-1|TRBD1
TGCGCCAGCAGCTTGGGAGGAGGGGACAGGAGGGACGAGCAGTACTTC
CASSLGGGDRRDEQYF
>TRBJ2-5|NA|TRBV2|TRBD1
TGTGCCAGCAGTATTGACAGGGGGGAAGAGACCCAGTACTTC
CASSIDRGEETQYF
>TRBJ1-6|NA|TRBV19|NA
TGTGCCAGTATGGGCCTGACAGGAGGAGGATCACCCCTCCACTTT
CASMGLTGGGSPLHF
>TRBJ1-3|NA|TRBV6-5|NA
TGTGCCAGCAGTTACTCTCCACAGGGACATGGAAACACCATATATTTT
CASSYSPQGHGNTIYF